This T cell receptor (beta chain) was documented in a study of blood T cell repertoires in COVID-19. In germline, CDR1 is MNHEY, CDR2 SVGAGI. V lost 6 bases and J 6 bases, leaving 15 bases between the germline ends. CDR3 length equals 14 residues. Assay used: immunoSEQ multiplex PCR; TCRdb lists only in-frame clones, some missing. The profile covers 55,000 to 70,000 clones, with about nine tenths appearing a single time and around 23% taken by the ten largest. Specimen: peripheral blood. This clonotype was sampled from a woman aged 80 or over with COVID-19, enrolled during active disease. The chain uses TRBV6-5 and TRBJ1-5; unclear D gene. The CDR3, as DNA: TGTGCCAGCAGCGACCCAGGAAAAATTCAGCCCCAGCATTTT. Protein sequence: CASSDPGKIQPQHF.